A single TCR beta chain is shown here with its context. This specimen belongs to a study of T-cell reconstitution after alpha-beta-depleted transplantation in children. Unique molecular identifiers were incorporated into the prepared TCRbeta library. MiXCR, applied by TCRdb to the PCR reads, yields one record per CDR3 protein. The sample contains 490,000 or so distinct CDR3 sequences, around 12% of which appear only once. Germline values: CDR1 SEHNR, CDR2 FQNEAQ (reference sequence). Trimming cost V 5 bases and J 3 bases, with 11 bases left between them. This CDR3 is 13 amino acids long. This sequence was found in a human donor who donated a stem cell graft to a child with combined immunodeficiency. The sequences come from PBMCs from the stem cell graft donor, collected from the stem cell graft. The chain carries TRBV7-9 and TRBJ2-7; D remains ambiguous. CDR3 nucleotide sequence: TGTGCCAGCAGCGACCGTTATAACTACGAGCAGTACTTC. This sequence encodes CASSDRYNYEQYF.